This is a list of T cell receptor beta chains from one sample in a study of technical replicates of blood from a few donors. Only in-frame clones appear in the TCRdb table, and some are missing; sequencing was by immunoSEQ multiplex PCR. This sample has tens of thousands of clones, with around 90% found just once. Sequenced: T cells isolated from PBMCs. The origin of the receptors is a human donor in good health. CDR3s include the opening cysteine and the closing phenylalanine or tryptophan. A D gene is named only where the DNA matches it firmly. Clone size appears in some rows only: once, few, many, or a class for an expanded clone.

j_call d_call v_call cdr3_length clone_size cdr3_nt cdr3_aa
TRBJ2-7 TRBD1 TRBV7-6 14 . TGTGCCAGCAGCCCTAGACAGGGCTCCTACGAGCAGTACTTC CASSPRQGSYEQYF
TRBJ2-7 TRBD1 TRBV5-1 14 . TGCGCCAGCAGCCCTGGGACAGGGGTGTGGGAGCAGTACTTC CASSPGTGVWEQYF
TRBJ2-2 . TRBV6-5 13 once TGTGCCAGCAGCCCCTTTCGGGACGGGGAGCTGTTTTTT CASSPFRDGELFF
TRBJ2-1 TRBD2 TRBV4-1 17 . TGCGCCAGCAGCCCGTATCAGGGAGCGGGGGGTGACAATGAGCAGTTCTTC CASSPYQGAGGDNEQFF
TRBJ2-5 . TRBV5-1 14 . TGCGCCAGCAGCGGTTTCAGGGGTCAAGAGACCCAGTACTTC CASSGFRGQETQYF
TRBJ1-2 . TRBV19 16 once TGTGCCAGTAGTATAAACCGGGACTCACTAACCTCAGGCTACACCTTC CASSINRDSLTSGYTF
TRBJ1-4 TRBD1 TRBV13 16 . TGTGCCAGCAGCTTAGGTCCGGGACAGGAAAAGGAAAAACTGTTTTTT CASSLGPGQEKEKLFF
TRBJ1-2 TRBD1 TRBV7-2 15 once TGTGCCAGCAGCGAAAACTGGCAGGGGGCAGTTGGCTACACCTTC CASSENWQGAVGYTF
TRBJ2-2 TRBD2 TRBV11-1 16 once TGTGCCATCGGACTAGCGGGGGGCTCGAACACCGGGGAGCTGTTTTTT CAIGLAGGSNTGELFF
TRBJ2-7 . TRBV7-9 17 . TGTGCCAGCAGCTTATATTTTGCCGCTACGCGAGAGGGCGAGCAGTACTTC CASSLYFAATREGEQYF
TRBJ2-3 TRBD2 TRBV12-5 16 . TGTGCTAGTGGTTCCGGGGGGGCCGCGGGCACAGATACGCAGTATTTT CASGSGGAAGTDTQYF
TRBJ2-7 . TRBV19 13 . TGTGCCAGTAGTATAACAGATACCTACGAGCAGTACTTC CASSITDTYEQYF
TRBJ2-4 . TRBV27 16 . TGTGCCAGCAGTTTATCGGGGGCCAGAGCCAAAAACATTCAGTACTTC CASSLSGARAKNIQYF
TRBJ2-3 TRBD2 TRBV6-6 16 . TGTGCCAGCAGTTACCCTACCGTAGCGGGGGCGGATACGCAGTATTTT CASSYPTVAGADTQYF
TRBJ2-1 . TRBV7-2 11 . TGTGCCAGCAGCTTTTACACCGAGCAGTTCTTC CASSFYTEQFF
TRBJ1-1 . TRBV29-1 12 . TGCAGCGGGAATCAGGGGTCCACTGAAGCTTTCTTT CSGNQGSTEAFF
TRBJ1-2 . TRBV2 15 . TGTGCCAGCAAGACAGAGACTCTAAATAACTATGGCTACACCTTC CASKTETLNNYGYTF
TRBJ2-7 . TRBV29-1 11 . TGCAGCGTGGCACAGGATTACGAGCAGTACTTC CSVAQDYEQYF
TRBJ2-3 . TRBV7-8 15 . TGTGCCAGCAGCTTAGCGGGAGCTAGCACAGATACGCAGTATTTT CASSLAGASTDTQYF
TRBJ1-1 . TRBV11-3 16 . TGTGCCAGCAGCTTAGCCAACCGGACAGTGAACACTGAAGCTTTCTTT CASSLANRTVNTEAFF
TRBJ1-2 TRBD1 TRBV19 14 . TGTGCCACCACAATTCGACAGGGGGGCTATGGCTACACCTTC CATTIRQGGYGYTF
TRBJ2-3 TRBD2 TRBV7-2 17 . TGTGCCAGCAGCTTAGTGGGCGGGGGGGCTGGCACAGATACGCAGTATTTT CASSLVGGGAGTDTQYF
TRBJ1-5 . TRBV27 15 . TGTGCCAGCAAAACGGGGGAAAGGAGCAATCAGCCCCAGCATTTT CASKTGERSNQPQHF
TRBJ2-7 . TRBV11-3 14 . TGTGCCAGCAGCTCCTACAGGAGCTCCTACGAGCAGTACTTC CASSSYRSSYEQYF
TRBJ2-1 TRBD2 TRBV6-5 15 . TGTGCCAGCAGTTTAATAGCGGGAGGGCCCAATGAGCAGTTCTTC CASSLIAGGPNEQFF
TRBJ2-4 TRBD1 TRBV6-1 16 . TGTGCCAGCAGTGCTTGGACAGGGGATGGCAAAAACATTCAGTACTTC CASSAWTGDGKNIQYF
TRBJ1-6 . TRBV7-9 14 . TGTGCCAGCAGCCCTGGGGACATTCGTTCACCCCTCCACTTT CASSPGDIRSPLHF
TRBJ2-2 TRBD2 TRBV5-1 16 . TGCGCCAGCAGCCCCGGGACTAGCGGGGACACCGGGGAGCTGTTTTTT CASSPGTSGDTGELFF
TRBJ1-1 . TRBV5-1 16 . TGCGCCAGCAGCTTGGGGTCGACAGAATTGAACACTGAAGCTTTCTTT CASSLGSTELNTEAFF
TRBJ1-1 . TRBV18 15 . TGTGCCAGCTCACCTAAAACGGGGTTTAACACTGAAGCTTTCTTT CASSPKTGFNTEAFF
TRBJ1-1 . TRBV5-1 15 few TGCGCCAGCAGCTTGGTTAGCGGAATGAACACTGAAGCTTTCTTT CASSLVSGMNTEAFF
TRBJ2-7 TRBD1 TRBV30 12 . TGTGCCTGGGACAGGGGGAACTACGAGCAGTACTTC CAWDRGNYEQYF
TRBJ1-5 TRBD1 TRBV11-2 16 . TGTGCCAGCAGCAAATCGGACAGGGCTTATAATCAGCCCCAGCATTTT CASSKSDRAYNQPQHF
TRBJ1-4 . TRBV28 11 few TGTGCCAGCACCACGACGGGGAAACTGTTTTTT CASTTTGKLFF
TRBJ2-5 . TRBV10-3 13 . TGTGCCATCAGTGAGGCCGCCGAGGAGACCCAGTACTTC CAISEAAEETQYF
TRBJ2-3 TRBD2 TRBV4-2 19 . TGTGCCAGCAGCCTCACGACTAGCGGGGGGGCCCTTTTCACAGATACGCAGTATTTT CASSLTTSGGALFTDTQYF
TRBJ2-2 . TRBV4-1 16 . TGCGCCAGCAGCCTCCACGGCGGGGTGACGAGCGGGGAGCTGTTTTTT CASSLHGGVTSGELFF